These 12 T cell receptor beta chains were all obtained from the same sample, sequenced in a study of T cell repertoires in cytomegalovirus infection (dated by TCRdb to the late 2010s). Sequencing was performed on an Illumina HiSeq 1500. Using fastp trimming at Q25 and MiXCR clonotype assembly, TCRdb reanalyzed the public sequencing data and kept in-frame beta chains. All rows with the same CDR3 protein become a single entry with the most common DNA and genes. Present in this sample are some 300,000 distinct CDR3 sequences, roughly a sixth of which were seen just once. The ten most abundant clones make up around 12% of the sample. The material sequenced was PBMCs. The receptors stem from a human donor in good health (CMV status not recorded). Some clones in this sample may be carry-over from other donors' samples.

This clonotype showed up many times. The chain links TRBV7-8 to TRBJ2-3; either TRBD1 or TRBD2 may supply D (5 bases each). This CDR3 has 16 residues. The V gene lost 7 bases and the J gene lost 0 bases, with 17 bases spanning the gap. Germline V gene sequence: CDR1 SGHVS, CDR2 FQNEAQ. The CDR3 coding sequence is TGTGCCAGCAACGAACTAGGGGAATCTAGCACAGATACGCAGTATTTT. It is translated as CASNELGESSTDTQYF.

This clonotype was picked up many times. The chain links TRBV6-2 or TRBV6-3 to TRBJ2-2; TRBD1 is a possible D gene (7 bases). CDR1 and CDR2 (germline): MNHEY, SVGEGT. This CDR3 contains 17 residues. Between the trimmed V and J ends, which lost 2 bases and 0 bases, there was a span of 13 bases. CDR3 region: CASSYGGTASNTGELFF. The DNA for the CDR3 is TGTGCCAGCAGTTACGGAGGGACAGCTTCGAACACCGGGGAGCTGTTTTTT.

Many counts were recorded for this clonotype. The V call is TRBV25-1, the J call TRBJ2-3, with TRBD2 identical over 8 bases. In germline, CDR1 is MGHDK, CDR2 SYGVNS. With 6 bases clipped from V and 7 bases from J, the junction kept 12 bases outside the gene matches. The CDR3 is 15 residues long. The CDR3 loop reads CASSTAGTRINTQYF. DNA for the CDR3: TGTGCCAGCAGCACTGCCGGGACTAGGATAAATACGCAGTATTTT.

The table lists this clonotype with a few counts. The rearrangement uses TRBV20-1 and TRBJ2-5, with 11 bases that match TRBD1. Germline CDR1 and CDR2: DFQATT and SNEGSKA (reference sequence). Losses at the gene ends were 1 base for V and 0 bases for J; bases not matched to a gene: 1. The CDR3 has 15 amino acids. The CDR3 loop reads CSARVGQGDQETQYF. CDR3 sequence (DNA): TGCAGTGCTAGAGTGGGACAGGGGGACCAAGAGACCCAGTACTTC.

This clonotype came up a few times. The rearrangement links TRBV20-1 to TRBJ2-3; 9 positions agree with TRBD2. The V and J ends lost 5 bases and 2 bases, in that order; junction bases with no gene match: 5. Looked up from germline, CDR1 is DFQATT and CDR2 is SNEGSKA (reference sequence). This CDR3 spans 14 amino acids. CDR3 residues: CSASSGVPTDTQYF. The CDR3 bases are TGCAGTGCTTCTAGCGGGGTCCCCACAGATACGCAGTATTTT.

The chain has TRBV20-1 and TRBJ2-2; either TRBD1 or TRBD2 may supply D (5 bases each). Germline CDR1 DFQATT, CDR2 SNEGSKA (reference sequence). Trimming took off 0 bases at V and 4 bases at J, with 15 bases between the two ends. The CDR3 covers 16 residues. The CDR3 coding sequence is TGCAGTGCTAGAGATCCGACCGGGACCGCCACCGGGGAGCTGTTTTTT. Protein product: CSARDPTGTATGELFF.

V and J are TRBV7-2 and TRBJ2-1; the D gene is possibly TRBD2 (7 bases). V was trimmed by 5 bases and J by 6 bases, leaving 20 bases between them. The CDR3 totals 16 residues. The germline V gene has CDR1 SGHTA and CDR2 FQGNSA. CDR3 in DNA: TGTGCCAGCAGCCCCCCCGGGGGGCCCACCTGCAATGAGCAGTTCTTC. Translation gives CASSPPGGPTCNEQFF.

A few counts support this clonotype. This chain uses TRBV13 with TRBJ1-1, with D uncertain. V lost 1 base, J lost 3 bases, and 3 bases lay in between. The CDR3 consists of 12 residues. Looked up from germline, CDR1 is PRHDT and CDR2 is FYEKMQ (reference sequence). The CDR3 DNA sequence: TGTGCCAGCAGCTTAGTCTACACTGAAGCTTTCTTT. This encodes CASSLVYTEAFF.

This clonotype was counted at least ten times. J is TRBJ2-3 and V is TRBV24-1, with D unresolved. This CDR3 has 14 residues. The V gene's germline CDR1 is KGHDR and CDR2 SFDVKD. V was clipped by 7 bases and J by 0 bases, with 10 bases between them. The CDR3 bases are TGTGCCACCAGCAGTCAGATTAGCACAGATACGCAGTATTTT. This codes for CATSSQISTDTQYF.

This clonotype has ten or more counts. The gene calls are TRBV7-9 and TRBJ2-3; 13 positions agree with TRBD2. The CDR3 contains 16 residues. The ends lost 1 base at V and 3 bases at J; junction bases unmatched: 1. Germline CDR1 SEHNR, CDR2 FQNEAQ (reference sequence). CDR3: CASSLELAGGTDTQYF. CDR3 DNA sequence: TGTGCCAGCAGCTTAGAACTAGCGGGGGGGACAGATACGCAGTATTTT.

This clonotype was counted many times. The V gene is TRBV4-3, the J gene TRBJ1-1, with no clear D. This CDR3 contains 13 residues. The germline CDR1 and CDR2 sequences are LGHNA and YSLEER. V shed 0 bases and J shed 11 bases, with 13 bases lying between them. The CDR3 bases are TGCGCCAGCAGCCAAGATATGACCCAGAGGGCTTTCTTT. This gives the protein CASSQDMTQRAFF.

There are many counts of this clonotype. CDR3 amino acids: CASSLVPGTAGELFF. CDR3 nucleotide sequence: TGTGCCAGCAGCTTAGTTCCAGGGACAGCCGGGGAGCTGTTTTTT. The gene calls are TRBV7-2 and TRBJ2-2; TRBD1 matches 7 bases. The CDR3 contains 15 residues. The J segment lost 6 bases and the V segment lost 1 base, leaving 5 bases of the junction unmatched. The germline V gene has CDR1 SGHTA and CDR2 FQGNSA.